This TCR beta chain was identified in a study of response to subunit inactivated influenza vaccine. Overall study findings and caveats: Each seasonal flu vaccination may recruit only limited new T cells, authors suggested.

About this clonotype itself: Its target is not known.

Via MiXCR, TCRdb re-called the RT-PCR reads, giving one row per CDR3 protein. In the table there are roughly 520,000 distinct CDR3 sequences, approximately 24% of which are singletons. This receptor was identified in a man in his forties or fifties who received an inactivated influenza vaccine. The starting material was CD4+ T cells sorted from PBMCs, obtained approximately 5 days after vaccination.

CDR3 coding DNA: TGTGCCACCAGCAGAGATCCGGGGGCTCAGGAGACCCAGTACTTC. The encoded protein is CATSRDPGAQETQYF. This chain uses TRBV15 with TRBJ2-5, with D perhaps TRBD1 or TRBD2 (6 bases each). In germline, CDR1 is LNHNV, CDR2 YYDKDF (reference sequence). The CDR3 spans 15 residues. V was clipped by 0 bases and J by 5 bases, with 13 bases between them. The full variable domain, rest sourced from reference TRBV15 and TRBJ2-5, is DAMVIQNPRYQVTQFGKPVTLSCSQTLNHNVMYWYQQKSSQAPKLLFHYYDKDFNNEADTPDNFQSRRPNTSFCFLDIRSPGLGDTAMYLCATSRDPGAQETQYFGPGTRLLVL.